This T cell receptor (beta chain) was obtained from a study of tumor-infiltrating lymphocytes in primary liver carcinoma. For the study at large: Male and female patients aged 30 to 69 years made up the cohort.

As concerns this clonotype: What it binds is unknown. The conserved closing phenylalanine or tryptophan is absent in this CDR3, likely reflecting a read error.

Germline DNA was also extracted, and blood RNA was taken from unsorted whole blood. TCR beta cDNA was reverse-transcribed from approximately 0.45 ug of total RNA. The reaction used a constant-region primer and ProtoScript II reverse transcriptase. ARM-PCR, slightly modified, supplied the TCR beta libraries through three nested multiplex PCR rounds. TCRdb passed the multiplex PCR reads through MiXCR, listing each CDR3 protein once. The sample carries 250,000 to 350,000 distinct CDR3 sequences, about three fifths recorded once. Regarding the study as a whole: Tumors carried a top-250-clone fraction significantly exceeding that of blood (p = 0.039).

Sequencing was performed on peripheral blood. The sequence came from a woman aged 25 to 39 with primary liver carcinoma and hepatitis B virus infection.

The CDR3 DNA follows: TGTGCCAGTAGCCTAAGCGTAGCGTTTGAGCAGTTCCTC. Its protein product is CASSLSVAFEQFL. The rearrangement links TRBV11-2 to TRBJ2-1; weak D call: TRBD2 (5 bases). The V end lost 9 bases, the J end lost 9 bases, and 18 bases lay between the germline ends. In germline, CDR1 is SGHAT, CDR2 FQNNGV. This CDR3 spans 13 amino acids.